This T cell receptor (beta chain) was recorded in a study of T cell changes during pregnancy in multiple sclerosis. TCRdb's table, derived via immunoSEQ multiplex PCR, lists solely in-frame clones and lacks some. Of roughly 42,000 clones in the sample, around 93% were seen once. CDR3 size: 13 residues. V lost 3 bases, J lost 6 bases, and 10 bases lay in between. Germline CDR1 reads SGHDN; CDR2 reads FVKESK. The clonotype comes from a female donor with multiple sclerosis, enrolled in a pregnancy study. The chain uses TRBV14 and TRBJ2-3; D not resolved. This sample comprised CD4+ T cells from peripheral blood mononuclear cells, obtained after pregnancy. In DNA form, the CDR3 reads TGTGCCAGCAGCCAGAACCGACTCGATACGCAGTATTTT. Translated: CASSQNRLDTQYF.